This passage covers 19 T cell receptor beta chains from one sample sequenced in a study of CD8 T cells in ankylosing spondylitis. TCRdb recomputed calls from the 5' RACE reads with MiXCR, one row per CDR3 protein. The sample holds about 140,000 distinct CDR3 sequences; over 10% are singletons and the top ten take about 4%. The specimen sequenced was blood, either unsorted or a sorted T cell fraction (not recorded which). These receptor sequences come from a female donor with ankylosing spondylitis or in good health (not recorded which).

The rearrangement uses TRBV28 and TRBJ1-5, with D possibly TRBD1 on 5 matching bases. V was clipped by 6 bases and J by 6 bases, with 15 bases between them. Germline CDR1 reads MDHEN; CDR2 reads SYDVKM. This CDR3 is built from 14 residues. The CDR3 here is CASSRDLWGQPQHF. The CDR3 region has the DNA TGTGCCAGCAGCAGGGACCTTTGGGGTCAGCCCCAGCATTTT.

This clonotype was observed at least ten times. The rearrangement uses TRBV7-6 and TRBJ1-3; tentatively, D is TRBD1 (5 bases). The length of the CDR3 is 15 residues. V lost 5 bases, J lost 1 base, and 12 bases lay in between. CDR1 and CDR2 (germline): SGHVS, FNYEAQ. The DNA for the CDR3 is TGTGCCAGCAGCGCTCTAGGGACTTCTGGAAACACCATATATTTT. Translated, it gives CASSALGTSGNTIYF.

This clonotype was found many times. This chain joins TRBV20-1 and TRBJ1-5, with 9 bases matching TRBD1. Germline V CDR1 and CDR2: DFQATT, SNEGSKA (reference sequence). V shed 4 bases and J 2 bases; nucleotides not matched to a gene: 3. The CDR3 extends over 14 amino acids. The CDR3 sequence is CSAMTGGGNQPQHF. As DNA, the CDR3 is TGCAGTGCTATGACAGGGGGTGGCAATCAGCCCCAGCATTTT.

This clonotype was seen repeatedly, ten times or more. The chain recombines TRBV5-1 with TRBJ2-1; weak D call: TRBD1 (5 bases). Germline V gives CDR1 SGHRS, CDR2 YFSETQ. The CDR3 is 15 amino acids. Trimming stripped 0 bases from V and 6 bases from J, with 13 bases between. The CDR3 DNA follows: TGCGCCAGCAGCTTGGGACAGTTGGGTCTCAATGAGCAGTTCTTC. This codes for CASSLGQLGLNEQFF.

In its sample, this clonotype was seen many times. CDR3 DNA: TGCGCCAGCAGCCCGGGGACTAGCGGGAGGGTCTACAATGAGCAGTTCTTC. Amino acids: CASSPGTSGRVYNEQFF. V and J are TRBV4-1 and TRBJ2-1; 16 positions agree with TRBD2. Germline values: CDR1 MGHRA, CDR2 YSYEKL. V was clipped by 4 bases and J by 3 bases; unmatched bases: 3. The CDR3 extends over 17 amino acids.

This clonotype was seen at least ten times. The chain combines TRBV12-3 or TRBV12-4 with TRBJ2-3, with D unclear. The ends were cut back, 4 bases at V and 4 bases at J, with 6 bases in the middle. This CDR3 contains 12 residues. CDR3 amino acids: CASSSLADTQYF. In DNA form, the CDR3 reads TGTGCCAGCAGTTCGTTAGCAGATACGCAGTATTTT.

Ten or more counts support this clonotype. The chain employs TRBV3-1 and TRBJ2-2, with D uncertain. V gave up 2 bases and J gave up 5 bases, with 3 bases separating them. The CDR3 has 12 residues. The germline V gene encodes CDR1 LGHDT and CDR2 YNNKEL (reference sequence). CDR3 DNA: TGTGCCAGCAGCCAAAGTACCGGGGAGCTGTTTTTT. Protein product: CASSQSTGELFF.

This clonotype has a count of ten or more. This chain connects TRBV5-1 to TRBJ2-5; no clear D. The germline V gene has CDR1 SGHRS and CDR2 YFSETQ. The CDR3 is 15 amino acids. V was cut by 0 bases and J by 1 base, with 10 bases left in between. CDR3 sequence reads: CASSLAWQPQETQYF. The CDR3 bases are TGCGCCAGCAGCTTGGCCTGGCAGCCCCAAGAGACCCAGTACTTC.

With respect to this clonotype: A single base separates this from a much larger clone, so it may be a read error. The chain is built from TRBV7-2 and TRBJ2-5, with a possible D match to TRBD2 (6 bases). V lost 0 bases and J lost 0, with 17 bases in between. The CDR3 runs 18 residues. CDR1 is SGHTA and CDR2 is FQGNSA in the germline V gene. CDR3 nucleotides: TGTGCCAGCAGCTTAGCGCGTCGGGCTAGCGCGCACCAAGAGACCCAGTACTTC. Its protein product is CASSLARRASAHQETQYF.

This clonotype was detected ten times or more. J is TRBJ2-1 and V is TRBV9; 11 bases match TRBD2. The CDR3 has 18 residues. V was clipped by 0 bases and J by 5 bases; unmatched bases: 10. The germline V gene encodes CDR1 SGDLS and CDR2 YYNGEE. CDR3 in DNA: TGTGCCAGCAGCGTAGCAAGGGCAGGACTAGCGGGTAACAATGAGCAGTTCTTC. It yields the protein CASSVARAGLAGNNEQFF.

The chain couples TRBV7-3 to TRBJ2-1, with D maybe TRBD1 (5 bases). This CDR3 region has 13 residues. From germline, CDR1 is SGHTA and CDR2 FQGTGA. V lost 5 bases, J lost 0 bases, and 5 bases lay in between. As DNA, the CDR3 is TGTGCCAGCAGCGACAGCTCCTACAATGAGCAGTTCTTC. Translating gives CASSDSSYNEQFF.

This clonotype was counted ten times or more. The chain recombines TRBV6-1 with TRBJ2-1; D is ambiguous. CDR1 and CDR2 (germline): MNHNS, SASEGT. This CDR3 spans 16 amino acids. Between the trimmed V and J ends, which lost 2 bases and 0 bases, there was a span of 11 bases. The CDR3 reads CASSESQRSSYNEQFF. In DNA form, the CDR3 reads TGTGCCAGCAGTGAATCCCAAAGGAGCTCCTACAATGAGCAGTTCTTC.

This clonotype was picked up many times. CDR3 region: CASSQTSVFEETQYF. CDR3 sequence (DNA): TGTGCCAGCTCACAGACTAGCGTCTTTGAAGAGACCCAGTACTTC. The rearrangement uses TRBV18 and TRBJ2-5; TRBD2 matches at 8 bases. Unmatched junction bases numbered 7, after V lost 4 bases and J lost 3 bases. CDR1 and CDR2 (germline): KGHSH, LQKENI. The CDR3 consists of 15 residues.

This clonotype was found many times. This chain joins TRBV11-2 and TRBJ2-5; D is ambiguous. The V gene's germline CDR1 is SGHAT and CDR2 FQNNGV. The CDR3 is 14 residues long. Trimming cost V 6 bases and J 5 bases, with 16 bases left between them. In DNA form, the CDR3 reads TGTGCCAGCAGTCGCATCCCTGGACCGGAGACCCAGTACTTC. Protein: CASSRIPGPETQYF. The complete variable domain, with remaining parts taken from reference TRBV11-2 and TRBJ2-5, reads EAGVAQSPRYKIIEKRQSVAFWCNPISGHATLYWYQQILGQGPKLLIQFQNNGVVDDSQLPKDRFSAERLKGVDSTLKIQPAKLEDSAVYLCASSRIPGPETQYFGPGTRLLVL.

This clonotype has a count of ten or more. The CDR3 sequence: CASSLGTGSNTEAFF. CDR3 nucleotide sequence: TGTGCCAGCTCACTTGGGACAGGGTCGAACACTGAAGCTTTCTTT. This sequence joins TRBV18 and TRBJ1-1; 9 bases are a match to TRBD1. V was pared by 4 bases and J by 1 base, with 4 bases of the junction left unmatched. The germline CDR1 and CDR2 sequences are KGHSH and LQKENI. The CDR3 totals 15 residues.

This clonotype showed up just once. A much larger clone lies a single base off, so this may be a read error. V usage is TRBV5-5 and J usage is TRBJ2-3; D might be TRBD2 (6 bases). Germline V gene lookup returns CDR1 SGHKS and CDR2 YYEKEE (reference sequence). This CDR3 spans 16 amino acids. The CDR3 here is CANSLAWRDRTDTQYF. The CDR3 DNA is TGTGCCAACAGCTTGGCCTGGCGGGATCGCACAGATACGCAGTATTTT.

This clonotype came up many times. This sequence joins TRBV28 and TRBJ1-2; a possible D gene is TRBD1 (6 bases). Germline V lookup: CDR1 MDHEN, CDR2 SYDVKM. The CDR3 is 14 amino acids. V was shortened by 7 bases and J by 8 bases, with 20 bases between the two germline ends. CDR3 DNA: TGTGCCAGCATGACGATGCCGGGGGCTAACGGCTACACCTTC. It codes for CASMTMPGANGYTF.

This clonotype was picked up many times. The V gene is TRBV10-1, the J gene TRBJ1-5; the D is unclear. Germline-derived CDR1 and CDR2 are WNHNN and SYGVQD (reference sequence). V gave up 4 bases and J gave up 3 bases, with 10 bases separating them. The CDR3 runs 14 residues. CDR3 sequence (DNA): TGCGCCAGCAGTGTGGGCAGTCCCAATCAGCCCCAGCATTTT. Residues: CASSVGSPNQPQHF.

Notes on this clonotype: Given a much more abundant clone one base away, this may be a read error. This chain joins TRBV13 and TRBJ2-1, with 7 nucleotides matching TRBD2. Germline CDR1 is PRHDT and CDR2 is FYEKMQ (reference sequence). CDR3 length: 14 amino acids. CDR3 bases: TGTGCCAGCACTTCCGGGACTACCTACAATGGGCAGTTCTTC. Translating it yields CASTSGTTYNGQFF.